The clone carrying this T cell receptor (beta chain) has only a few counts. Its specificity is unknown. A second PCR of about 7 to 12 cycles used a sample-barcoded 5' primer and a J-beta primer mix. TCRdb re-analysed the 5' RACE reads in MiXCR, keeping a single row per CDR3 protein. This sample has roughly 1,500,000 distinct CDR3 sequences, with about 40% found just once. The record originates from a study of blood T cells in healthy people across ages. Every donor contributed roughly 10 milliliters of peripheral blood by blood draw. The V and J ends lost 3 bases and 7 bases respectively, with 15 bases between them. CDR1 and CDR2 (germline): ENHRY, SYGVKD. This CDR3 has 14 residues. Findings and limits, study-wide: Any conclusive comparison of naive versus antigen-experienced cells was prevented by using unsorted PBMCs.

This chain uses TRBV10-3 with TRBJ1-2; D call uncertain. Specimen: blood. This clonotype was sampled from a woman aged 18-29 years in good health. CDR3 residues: CAISEGNLAGGYTF. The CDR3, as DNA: TGTGCCATCAGTGAAGGGAACCTCGCCGGTGGCTACACCTTC.